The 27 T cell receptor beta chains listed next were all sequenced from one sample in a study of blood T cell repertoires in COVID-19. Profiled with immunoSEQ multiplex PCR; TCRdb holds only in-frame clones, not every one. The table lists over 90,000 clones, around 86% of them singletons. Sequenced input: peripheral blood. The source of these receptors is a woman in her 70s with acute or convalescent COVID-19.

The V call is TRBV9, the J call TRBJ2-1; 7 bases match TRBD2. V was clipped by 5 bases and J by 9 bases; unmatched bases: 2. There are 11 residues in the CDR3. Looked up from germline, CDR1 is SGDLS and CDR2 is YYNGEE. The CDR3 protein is CASRGRGEQFF. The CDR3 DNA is TGTGCCAGCAGGGGGAGGGGTGAGCAGTTCTTC. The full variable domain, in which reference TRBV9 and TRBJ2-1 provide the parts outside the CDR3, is DSGVTQTPKHLITATGQRVTLRCSPRSGDLSVYWYQQSLDQGLQFLIQYYNGEERAKGNILERFSAQQFPDLHSELNLSSLELGDSALYFCASRGRGEQFFGPGTRLTVL.

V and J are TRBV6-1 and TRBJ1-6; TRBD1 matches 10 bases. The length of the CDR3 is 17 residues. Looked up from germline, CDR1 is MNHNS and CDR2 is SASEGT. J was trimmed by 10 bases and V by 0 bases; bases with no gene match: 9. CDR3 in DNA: TGTGCCAGCAGTGAAGCTGGGTGGGACAGGGGTCGGTCACCCCTCCACTTT. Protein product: CASSEAGWDRGRSPLHF.

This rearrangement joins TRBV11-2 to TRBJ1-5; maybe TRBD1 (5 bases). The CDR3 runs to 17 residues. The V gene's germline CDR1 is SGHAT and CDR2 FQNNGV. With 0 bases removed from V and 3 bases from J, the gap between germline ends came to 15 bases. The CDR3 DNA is TGTGCCAGCAGCTTAGATTGGGGCAGGGACTACAATCAGCCCCAGCATTTT. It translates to CASSLDWGRDYNQPQHF.

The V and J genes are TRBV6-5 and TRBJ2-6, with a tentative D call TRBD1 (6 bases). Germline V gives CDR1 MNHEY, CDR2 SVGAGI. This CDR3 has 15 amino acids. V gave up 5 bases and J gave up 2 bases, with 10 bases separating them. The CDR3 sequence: CASSKAGAGANVLTF. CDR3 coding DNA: TGTGCCAGCAGTAAGGCAGGGGCTGGGGCCAACGTCCTGACTTTC.

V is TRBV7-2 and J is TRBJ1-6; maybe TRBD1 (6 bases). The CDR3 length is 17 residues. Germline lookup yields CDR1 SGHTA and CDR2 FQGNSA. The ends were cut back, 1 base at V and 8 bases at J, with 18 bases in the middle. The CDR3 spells CASSLEGGGAQDSPLHF. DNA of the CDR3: TGTGCCAGCAGCTTAGAGGGGGGAGGGGCCCAAGATTCACCCCTCCACTTT.

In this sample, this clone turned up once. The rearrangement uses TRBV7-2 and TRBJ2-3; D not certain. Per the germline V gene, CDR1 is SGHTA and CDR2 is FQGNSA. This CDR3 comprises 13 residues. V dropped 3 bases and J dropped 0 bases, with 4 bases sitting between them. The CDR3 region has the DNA TGTGCCAGCAGCTTGCAGAGCACAGATACGCAGTATTTT. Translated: CASSLQSTDTQYF.

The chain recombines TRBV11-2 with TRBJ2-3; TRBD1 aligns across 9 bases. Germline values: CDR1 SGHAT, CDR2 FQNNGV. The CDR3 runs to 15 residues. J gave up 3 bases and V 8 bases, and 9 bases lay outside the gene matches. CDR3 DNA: TGTGCCAGCGTACCCTTTGGGACAGGGACAGATACGCAGTATTTT. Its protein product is CASVPFGTGTDTQYF.

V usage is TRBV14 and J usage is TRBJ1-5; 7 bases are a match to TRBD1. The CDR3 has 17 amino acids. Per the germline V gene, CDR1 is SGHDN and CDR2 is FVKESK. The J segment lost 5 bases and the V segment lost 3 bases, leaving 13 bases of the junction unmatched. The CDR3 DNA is TGTGCCAGCAGCCACCGATGCCAACAGGGGCCAGATCAGCCCCAGCATTTT. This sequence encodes CASSHRCQQGPDQPQHF.

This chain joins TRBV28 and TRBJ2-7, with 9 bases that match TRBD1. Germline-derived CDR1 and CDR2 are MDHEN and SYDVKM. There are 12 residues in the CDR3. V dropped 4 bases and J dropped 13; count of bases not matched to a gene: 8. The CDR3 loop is CASSSYPGQGYF. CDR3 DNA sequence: TGTGCCAGCAGTTCGTATCCGGGACAGGGATACTTC.

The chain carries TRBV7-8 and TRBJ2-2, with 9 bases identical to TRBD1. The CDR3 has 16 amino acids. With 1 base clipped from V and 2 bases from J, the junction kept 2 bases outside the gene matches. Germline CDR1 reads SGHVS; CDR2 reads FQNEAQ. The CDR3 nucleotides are TGTGCCAGCAGCTTAGTTACAGGGGGCAACACCGGGGAGCTGTTTTTT. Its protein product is CASSLVTGGNTGELFF.

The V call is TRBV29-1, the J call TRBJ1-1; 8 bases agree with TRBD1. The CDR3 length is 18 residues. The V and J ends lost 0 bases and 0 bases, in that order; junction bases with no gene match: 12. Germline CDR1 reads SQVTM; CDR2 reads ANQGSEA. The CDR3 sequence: CSVEDYPGGAFLNTEAFF. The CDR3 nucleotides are TGCAGCGTTGAAGATTATCCAGGGGGCGCGTTTCTGAACACTGAAGCTTTCTTT.

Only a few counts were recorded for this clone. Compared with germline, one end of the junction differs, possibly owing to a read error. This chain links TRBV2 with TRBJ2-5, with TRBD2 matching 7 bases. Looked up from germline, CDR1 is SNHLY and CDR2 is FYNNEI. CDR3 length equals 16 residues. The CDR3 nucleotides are TGTGCCAGCAGCGAAGCCGGTAGCGGGCTCCAAGAGACCCAGTACTTC. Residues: CASSEAGSGLQETQYF.

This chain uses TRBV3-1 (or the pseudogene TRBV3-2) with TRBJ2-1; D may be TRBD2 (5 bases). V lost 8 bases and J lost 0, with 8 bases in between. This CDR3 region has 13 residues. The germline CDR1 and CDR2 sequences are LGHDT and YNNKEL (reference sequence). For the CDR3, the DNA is TGTGCCAGCCATGACTACTCCTACAATGAGCAGTTCTTC. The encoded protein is CASHDYSYNEQFF.

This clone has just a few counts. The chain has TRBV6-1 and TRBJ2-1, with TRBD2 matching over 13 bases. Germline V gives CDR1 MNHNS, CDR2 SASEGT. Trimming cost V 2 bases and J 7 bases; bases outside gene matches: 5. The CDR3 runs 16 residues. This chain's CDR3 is CASSEHRTSGGNEQFF. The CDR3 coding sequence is TGTGCCAGCAGTGAACACCGGACTAGCGGGGGTAATGAGCAGTTCTTC.

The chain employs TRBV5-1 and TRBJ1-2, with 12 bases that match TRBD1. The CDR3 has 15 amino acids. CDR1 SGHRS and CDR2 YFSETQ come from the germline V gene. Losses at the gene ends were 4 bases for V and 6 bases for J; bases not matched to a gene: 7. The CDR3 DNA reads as TGCGCCAGCAGCCTCGGGACAGGGGGCGGGGATGGCTACACCTTC. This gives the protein CASSLGTGGGDGYTF.

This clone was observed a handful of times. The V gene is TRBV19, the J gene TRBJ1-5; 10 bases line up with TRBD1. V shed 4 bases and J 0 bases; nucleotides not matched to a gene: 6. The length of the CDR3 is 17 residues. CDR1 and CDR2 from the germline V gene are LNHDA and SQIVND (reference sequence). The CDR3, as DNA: TGTGCCAGTAGTAACAGACAGGGGGCCCGTAGCAATCAGCCCCAGCATTTT. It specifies CASSNRQGARSNQPQHF.

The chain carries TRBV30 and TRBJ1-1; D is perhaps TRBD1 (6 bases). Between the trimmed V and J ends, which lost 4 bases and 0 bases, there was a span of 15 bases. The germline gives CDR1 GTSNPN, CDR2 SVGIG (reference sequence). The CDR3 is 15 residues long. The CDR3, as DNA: TGTGCCTGGACCACAAGGGGGGGGATGAACACTGAAGCTTTCTTT. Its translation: CAWTTRGGMNTEAFF.

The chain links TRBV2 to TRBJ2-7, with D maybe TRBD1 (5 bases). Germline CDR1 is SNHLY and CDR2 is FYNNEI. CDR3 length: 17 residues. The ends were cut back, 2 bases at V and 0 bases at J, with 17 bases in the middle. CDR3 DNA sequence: TGTGCCAGCAGTGAAATCTTAGGGGAATTGTACTCCTACGAGCAGTACGTC. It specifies CASSEILGELYSYEQYV.

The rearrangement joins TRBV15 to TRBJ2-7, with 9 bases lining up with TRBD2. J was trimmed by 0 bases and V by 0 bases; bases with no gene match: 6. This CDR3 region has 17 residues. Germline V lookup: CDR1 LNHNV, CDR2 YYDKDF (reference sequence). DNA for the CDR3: TGTGCCACCAGCAGAGATAGGCTAGCGGGGAGCTCCTACGAGCAGTACTTC. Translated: CATSRDRLAGSSYEQYF.

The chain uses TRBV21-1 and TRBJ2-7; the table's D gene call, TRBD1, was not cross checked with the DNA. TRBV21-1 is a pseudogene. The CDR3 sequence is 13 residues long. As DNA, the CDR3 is TGTGCCAGCTCGGGACAGGTCGGGAGCGAGCAGTACGTC. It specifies CASSGQVGSEQYV.

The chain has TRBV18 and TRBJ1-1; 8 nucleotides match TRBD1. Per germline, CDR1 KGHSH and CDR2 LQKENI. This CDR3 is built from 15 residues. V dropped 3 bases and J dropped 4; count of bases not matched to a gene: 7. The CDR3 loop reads CASSPGQEQSTEAFF. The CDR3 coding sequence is TGTGCCAGCTCACCGGGACAGGAGCAGAGCACTGAAGCTTTCTTT.

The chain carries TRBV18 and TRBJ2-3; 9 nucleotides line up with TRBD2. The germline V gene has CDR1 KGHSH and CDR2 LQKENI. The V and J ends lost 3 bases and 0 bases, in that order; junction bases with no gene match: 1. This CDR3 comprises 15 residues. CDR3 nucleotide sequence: TGTGCCAGCTCACCCACTAGCGGGAGCACAGATACGCAGTATTTT. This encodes CASSPTSGSTDTQYF.

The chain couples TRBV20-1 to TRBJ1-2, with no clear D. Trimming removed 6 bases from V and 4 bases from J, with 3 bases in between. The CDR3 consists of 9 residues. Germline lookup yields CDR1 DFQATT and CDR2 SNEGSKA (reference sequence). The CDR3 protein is CSASYGYTF. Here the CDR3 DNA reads TGCAGTGCGAGCTATGGCTACACCTTC.

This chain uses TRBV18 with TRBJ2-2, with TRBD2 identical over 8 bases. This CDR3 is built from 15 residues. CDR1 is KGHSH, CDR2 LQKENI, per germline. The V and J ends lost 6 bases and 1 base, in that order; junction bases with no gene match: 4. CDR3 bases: TGTGCCAGCTCCCTAACTAGCGGGAACACCGGGGAGCTGTTTTTT. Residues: CASSLTSGNTGELFF.

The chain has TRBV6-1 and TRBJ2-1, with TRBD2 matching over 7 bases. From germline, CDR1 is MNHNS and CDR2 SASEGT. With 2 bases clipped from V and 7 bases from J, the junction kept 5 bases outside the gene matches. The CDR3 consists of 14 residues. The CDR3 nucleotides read TGTGCCAGCAGTGAACTGGGAGGGAGGAATGAGCAGTTCTTC. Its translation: CASSELGGRNEQFF.

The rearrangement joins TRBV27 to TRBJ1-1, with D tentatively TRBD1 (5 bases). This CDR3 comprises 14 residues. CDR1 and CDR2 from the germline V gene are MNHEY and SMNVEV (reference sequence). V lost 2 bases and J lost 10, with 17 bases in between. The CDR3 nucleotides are TGTGCCAGCAGTTTAAGTCTTCGGGGGAGTAGAGCTTTCTTT. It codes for CASSLSLRGSRAFF.

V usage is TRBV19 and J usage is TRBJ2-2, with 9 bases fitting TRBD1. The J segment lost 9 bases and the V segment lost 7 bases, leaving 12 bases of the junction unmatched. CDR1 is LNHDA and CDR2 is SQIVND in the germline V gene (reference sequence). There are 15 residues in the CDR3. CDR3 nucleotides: TGTGCCAGTACCACATATGGGACAGGGTTTTGGGAGCTGTTTTTT. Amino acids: CASTTYGTGFWELFF.